The 31 T cell receptor beta chains in this list originate from one sample, sequenced in a study of T cell responses to AZD1222 COVID-19 vaccine. Only in-frame clones appear in the TCRdb table, and some are missing; sequencing was by immunoSEQ multiplex PCR. Seen here are 90,000 to 120,000 clones, 92% observed once, and the top ten hold approximately 1.1%. Source: peripheral blood, taken on day 0 of AZD1222 vaccination. These receptors were obtained from an adult in good health.

The chain couples TRBV7-9 to TRBJ1-1; D unresolved. V lost 5 bases, J lost 6 bases, and 13 bases lay in between. This CDR3 contains 13 residues. Per germline, CDR1 SEHNR and CDR2 FQNEAQ (reference sequence). The CDR3 DNA reads as TGTGCCAGCAGCCAGGACGGCTCTTCTGAAGCTTTCTTT. This gives the protein CASSQDGSSEAFF.

This chain uses TRBV4-2 with TRBJ1-5, with 7 bases identical to TRBD1. Germline loops: CDR1 LGHNA, CDR2 YNFKEQ. V lost 1 base and J lost 3; bases outside the gene matches: 6. The CDR3 loop spans 16 amino acids. The CDR3 loop is CASSQVDRADNQPQHF. CDR3 in DNA: TGTGCCAGCAGCCAAGTCGACAGGGCTGACAATCAGCCCCAGCATTTT.

This chain uses TRBV30 with TRBJ2-7; D remains unclear. V lost 1 base to trimming and J lost 5 bases, with 12 bases between them. The CDR3 length is 13 residues. Germline lookup yields CDR1 GTSNPN and CDR2 SVGIG (reference sequence). For the CDR3, the DNA is TGTGCCTGGAGTGGATCAAGGGTCCACGAGCAGTACTTC. Its protein product is CAWSGSRVHEQYF.

The V and J genes are TRBV2 and TRBJ2-6; D is possibly TRBD2 (5 bases). This CDR3 contains 14 residues. V was pared by 8 bases and J by 0 bases, with 8 bases between. The germline V gene encodes CDR1 SNHLY and CDR2 FYNNEI. This CDR3 reads CASDGDSGANVLTF. CDR3 nucleotide sequence: TGTGCCAGCGACGGGGACTCTGGGGCCAACGTCCTGACTTTC.

V and J are TRBV10-2 and TRBJ1-4; no clear D gene. The CDR3 sequence is 12 residues long. Germline-derived CDR1 and CDR2 are WSHSY and SAAADI. V lost 0 bases and J 13 bases, leaving 9 bases between the germline ends. CDR3 DNA: TGCGCCAGCAGTGAGTCAGGAGGGAGACTGTTTTTT. It yields the protein CASSESGGRLFF.

The CDR3 sequence: CASSQASPDTQYF. CDR3 bases: TGTGCCAGCAGCCAAGCGTCCCCGGATACGCAGTATTTT. V gene TRBV14 combines with J gene TRBJ2-3, with no clear D. This CDR3 spans 13 amino acids. Trimming took 1 base from V and 6 from J, leaving 8 bases between them. Germline-derived CDR1 and CDR2 are SGHDN and FVKESK.

The V gene is TRBV3-1 (or the pseudogene TRBV3-2), the J gene TRBJ2-7, with 7 bases lining up with TRBD1. The CDR3 is 15 residues long. The germline V gene has CDR1 LGHDT and CDR2 YNNKEL (reference sequence). The V segment lost 3 bases and the J segment 5 bases; nucleotides outside the gene matches: 10. In nucleotides, the CDR3 is TGTGCCAGCAGCCACCGGACAGGTCCGAAGGACGAGCAGTACTTC. Translating it yields CASSHRTGPKDEQYF.

Only one count was recorded for this clone. The rearrangement links TRBV3-1 (or the pseudogene TRBV3-2) to TRBJ2-7; no clear D. Germline assignment: CDR1 LGHDT and CDR2 YNNKEL (reference sequence). The CDR3 runs to 13 residues. Trimming removed 0 bases from V and 7 bases from J, with 10 bases in between. The CDR3 DNA reads as TGTGCCAGCAGCCAAGAGGCAGCCGAGGAGCAGTACTTC. This encodes CASSQEAAEEQYF.

This chain joins TRBV10-3 and TRBJ2-5; 12 positions match TRBD1. The CDR3 spans 19 residues. The J segment lost 5 bases and the V segment lost 2 bases, leaving 15 bases of the junction unmatched. The germline CDR1 and CDR2 sequences are ENHRY and SYGVKD. CDR3 coding DNA: TGTGCCATCAGTGAGCCGCCGGGACAGGGGGCCACAATTTGGGAGACCCAGTACTTC. Its translation is CAISEPPGQGATIWETQYF.

The chain employs TRBV19 and TRBJ1-6; D may be TRBD1 (6 bases). The CDR3 spans 15 residues. V was clipped by 1 base and J by 9 bases, with 13 bases between them. The germline V gene encodes CDR1 LNHDA and CDR2 SQIVND (reference sequence). The CDR3 region is CASSIGGRRGSPLHF. The DNA of the CDR3 is TGTGCCAGTAGTATAGGGGGCCGCAGGGGTTCACCCCTCCACTTT.

Written as DNA, the CDR3 is TGTGCCAGTAGTATTCAGGGGCCCGCCAATCAGCCCCAGCATTTT. Translation: CASSIQGPANQPQHF. V gene TRBV19 combines with J gene TRBJ1-5; D is perhaps TRBD1 (6 bases). This CDR3 has 15 residues. Trimming shortened V by 3 bases and J by 3 bases, and 12 bases separated the two germline ends. Germline CDR1 is LNHDA and CDR2 is SQIVND (reference sequence).

The chain uses TRBV28 and TRBJ1-5; D gene ambiguous. The CDR3 is 13 amino acids. Germline V lookup: CDR1 MDHEN, CDR2 SYDVKM. V lost 6 bases, J lost 0 bases, and 6 bases lay in between. The CDR3 DNA follows: TGTGCCAGCAGAGTCTATAGCAATCAGCCCCAGCATTTT. This gives the protein CASRVYSNQPQHF.

The genes are TRBV5-1 and TRBJ2-5; the match to TRBD2 covers 15 bases. Germline V CDR1 and CDR2: SGHRS, YFSETQ. The CDR3 totals 17 residues. J gave up 4 bases and V 3 bases, and 7 bases lay outside the gene matches. CDR3 sequence: CASSSGTSGGLPETQYF. The CDR3 DNA reads as TGCGCCAGCAGCTCCGGGACTAGCGGGGGGCTCCCAGAGACCCAGTACTTC.

V gene TRBV10-3 combines with J gene TRBJ2-2, with 12 bases lining up with TRBD2. J was trimmed by 7 bases and V by 2 bases; bases with no gene match: 5. Germline values: CDR1 ENHRY, CDR2 SYGVKD. The CDR3 runs to 16 residues. The CDR3 loop is CAISERTSGKFGELFF. CDR3 coding DNA: TGTGCCATCAGTGAGAGGACTAGCGGGAAATTCGGGGAGCTGTTTTTT.

The V call is TRBV4-2, the J call TRBJ2-1, with D perhaps matching TRBD1 (6 bases). Looked up from germline, CDR1 is LGHNA and CDR2 is YNFKEQ. CDR3 length: 17 residues. The germline V and J ends were trimmed by 3 bases and 10 bases, with 25 bases remaining between them. The CDR3 region is CASSQDPGQVGYQEQFF. The CDR3 nucleotides read TGTGCCAGCAGCCAGGATCCGGGACAAGTCGGTTATCAGGAGCAGTTCTTC.

The rearrangement links TRBV7-3 to TRBJ2-1, with TRBD2 as a possible D gene (5 bases). This CDR3 contains 13 residues. V lost 3 bases and J lost 4, with 7 bases in between. The germline V gene has CDR1 SGHTA and CDR2 FQGTGA. For the CDR3, the DNA is TGTGCCAGCAGCTTGACTAATTACAATGAGCAGTTCTTC. Amino acids: CASSLTNYNEQFF.

This rearrangement joins TRBV21-1 to TRBJ2-1; the table's D call of TRBD2 was not tested on the DNA. TRBV21-1 is designated a pseudogene. The CDR3 has 16 amino acids. The chain's CDR3 is CASSKGRENPGNEQFF. In DNA, the CDR3 is TGTGCCAGCAGCAAAGGTCGGGAGAATCCGGGAAATGAGCAGTTCTTC.

This clone occurred once. CDR3 sequence: CSVEEGGDTQYF. CDR3 bases: TGCAGCGTTGAAGAGGGTGGAGATACGCAGTATTTT. This chain links TRBV29-1 with TRBJ2-3; D gene uncertain. The germline V and J ends were trimmed by 0 bases and 5 bases, with 6 bases remaining between them. The CDR3 length is 12 residues. Per germline, CDR1 SQVTM and CDR2 ANQGSEA.

This clone was detected only once. This CDR3 is also generated by other DNA sequences in the sample. The V call is TRBV5-1, the J call TRBJ2-5; 12 bases fit TRBD2. Germline CDR1 and CDR2: SGHRS and YFSETQ. The CDR3 contains 15 residues. After removal of 6 bases from V and 5 bases from J, the junction contained 8 bases not matched to a gene. The CDR3 sequence is CASTGLAGGPETQYF. CDR3 DNA sequence: TGCGCCAGCACGGGGCTAGCGGGGGGGCCGGAGACCCAGTACTTC.

V is TRBV5-1 and J is TRBJ1-6; no firm D call. Germline CDR1 SGHRS, CDR2 YFSETQ. The CDR3 consists of 15 residues. V shed 0 bases and J shed 7 bases, with 11 bases lying between them. This CDR3 is CASSLGAKRNSPLHF. The CDR3 nucleotides are TGCGCCAGCAGCTTGGGCGCTAAGAGAAATTCACCCCTCCACTTT.

This chain links TRBV18 with TRBJ1-4; 11 nucleotides align to TRBD1. The CDR3 spans 16 residues. J gave up 5 bases and V 3 bases, and 5 bases lay outside the gene matches. Looked up from germline, CDR1 is KGHSH and CDR2 is LQKENI. CDR3 nucleotides: TGTGCCAGCTCACCGAAGAGGGACAGGGGGAATGAAAAACTGTTTTTT. Its translation: CASSPKRDRGNEKLFF.

CDR3 sequence reads: CAIRPRLGTDTQYF. The CDR3 nucleotides read TGTGCCATCAGGCCTAGACTAGGCACAGATACGCAGTATTTT. The V and J genes are TRBV10-3 and TRBJ2-3; D is perhaps TRBD2 (6 bases). Germline V CDR1 and CDR2: ENHRY, SYGVKD. Trimming pared 6 bases from V and 1 base from J, leaving 11 bases between. The CDR3 is 14 residues long.

The V call is TRBV7-7, the J call TRBJ2-2; a weak D match, TRBD2 (6 bases). Germline values: CDR1 SSHAT, CDR2 FNYEAQ (reference sequence). CDR3 length equals 16 residues. With 1 base removed from V and 6 bases from J, the gap between germline ends came to 15 bases. For the CDR3, the DNA is TGTGCCAGCAGCTTAGGGGCCCGGGAGAAAGCCGGGGAGCTGTTTTTT. Its protein product is CASSLGAREKAGELFF. Drawing the rest from reference TRBV7-7 and TRBJ2-2, the complete variable domain is GAGVSQSPRYKVTKRGQDVTLRCDPISSHATLYWYQQALGQGPEFLTYFNYEAQPDKSGLPSDRFSAERPEGSISTLTIQRTEQRDSAMYRCASSLGAREKAGELFFGEGSRLTVL.

The rearrangement links TRBV29-1 to TRBJ1-2; 8 bases agree with TRBD1. The V and J ends lost 7 bases and 4 bases, in that order; junction bases with no gene match: 2. Germline CDR1 and CDR2: SQVTM and ANQGSEA. The CDR3 is made up of 11 amino acids. The CDR3 sequence: CSGQGTYGYTF. CDR3 nucleotides: TGCAGCGGACAGGGGACCTATGGCTACACCTTC. Combining the CDR3 with reference TRBV29-1 and TRBJ1-2 gives the whole variable domain SAVISQKPSRDICQRGTSLTIQCQVDSQVTMMFWYRQQPGQSLTLIATANQGSEATYESGFVIDKFPISRPNLTFSTLTVSNMSPEDSSIYLCSGQGTYGYTFGSGTRLTVV.

The chain recombines TRBV12-3 or TRBV12-4 with TRBJ1-2; D remains ambiguous. The length of the CDR3 is 13 residues. V lost 8 bases, J lost 8 bases, and 18 bases lay in between. Here the CDR3 reads CASEFISGRGYTF. The CDR3 nucleotides are TGTGCCAGCGAGTTTATTTCGGGTAGAGGCTACACCTTC.

V and J are TRBV10-3 and TRBJ1-2; D not resolved. The V gene's germline CDR1 is ENHRY and CDR2 SYGVKD. Deletions cut 4 bases from V and 4 bases from J, with 13 bases between. This CDR3 is 14 amino acids long. The CDR3 bases are TGTGCCATCAGTGTGGACCTTGAGGGCTATGGCTACACCTTC. Translation: CAISVDLEGYGYTF.

This clone occurred once. The V and J genes are TRBV7-6 and TRBJ2-5; tentatively, D is TRBD1 or TRBD2 (5 bases each). V gave up 3 bases and J gave up 2 bases, with 16 bases separating them. This CDR3 is 16 amino acids long. Germline CDR1 and CDR2: SGHVS and FNYEAQ. CDR3 sequence (DNA): TGTGCCAGCAGCTTCGGCTCGGGGACCATTCAAGAGACCCAGTACTTC. Translated, it gives CASSFGSGTIQETQYF.

The chain uses TRBV6-1 and TRBJ1-2, with 7 bases matching TRBD1. The ends lost 6 bases at V and 2 bases at J; junction bases unmatched: 6. The germline CDR1 and CDR2 sequences are MNHNS and SASEGT. The CDR3 runs to 14 residues. CDR3 residues: CASSLWDSNYGYTF. DNA of the CDR3: TGTGCCAGCAGCCTCTGGGACAGCAACTATGGCTACACCTTC.

The chain combines TRBV5-1 with TRBJ2-3, with D perhaps TRBD2 (5 bases). The CDR3 consists of 13 residues. V was pared by 4 bases and J by 0 bases, with 6 bases between. Germline CDR1 and CDR2: SGHRS and YFSETQ. The CDR3: CASSRTSTDTQYF. The CDR3 DNA follows: TGCGCCAGCAGCCGGACTAGCACAGATACGCAGTATTTT.

The chain combines TRBV28 with TRBJ2-2; TRBD1 aligns across 9 bases. The CDR3 consists of 14 residues. CDR1 is MDHEN, CDR2 SYDVKM, per germline. J lost 4 bases, V lost 7 bases, and 4 bases had no gene match. The DNA for the CDR3 is TGTGCCAGCAAGGACAGGGGATTCACCGGGGAGCTGTTTTTT. Amino acid sequence: CASKDRGFTGELFF.

The chain employs TRBV6-5 and TRBJ1-5; unclear D gene. CDR1 MNHEY and CDR2 SVGAGI come from the germline V gene. Between the trimmed V and J ends, which lost 0 bases and 0 bases, there was a span of 9 bases. CDR3 size: 16 residues. CDR3 sequence (DNA): TGTGCCAGCAGTTACTCGAAAAAATATAGCAATCAGCCCCAGCATTTT. Its protein product is CASSYSKKYSNQPQHF.